This T cell receptor (beta chain) was sequenced in a study of blood T cells in healthy people across ages. The CDR3 runs 11 residues. About this clonotype itself: What it binds is not known.

The study's findings and limits: Older individuals had lower TCR beta diversity per million T cells (the decline was roughly linear).

A J-beta primer mix and a sample-barcoded 5' primer were used in a second PCR of about 7 to 12 cycles. Via MiXCR, TCRdb re-called the 5' RACE reads, giving one row per CDR3 protein. The sample includes 750,000 to 950,000 distinct CDR3 sequences, about 53% seen only once; the top ten take approximately 41%. Sequenced material: blood. The genes are TRBV21-1 and TRBJ2-5; whether TRBD2, the table's D call, matches the DNA was not checked. TRBV21-1 is recorded as a pseudogene. This clonotype was sampled from a man at least 80 years old in good health. Here the CDR3 reads CASPIRDFLYF. The CDR3 bases are TGTGCCAGCCCTATCCGGGACTTTTTGTACTTC.